The rows below give T cell receptor beta chains drawn from one sample of a study of glioma-infiltrating T cells. TCRdb ran MiXCR on the multiplex PCR reads and lists one entry per CDR3 protein. Among about 210,000 distinct CDR3 sequences, 32% were seen once, and the ten largest hold around 20%. The material sequenced was glioma tissue, nonneoplastic brain tissue, or PBMCs (not recorded which). The origin of the receptors is a human donor with low-grade glioma or glioblastoma, undergoing nonglioma brain surgery, or in good health (not recorded which). Both conserved end residues are part of each CDR3. D genes are given only for firm matches. Only part of the rows carry a size: once, few, many, or a class if the clone is expanded.

clone_size,d_call,v_call,j_call,cdr3_length,cdr3_aa,cdr3_nt
many,TRBD1,TRBV6-2/TRBV6-3,TRBJ2-4,13,CASSYADRYIQYF,TGTGCCAGCAGTTACGCGGACAGGTACATTCAGTACTTC
many,TRBD2,TRBV15,TRBJ2-3,15,CATSFGTTRTDTQYF,TGTGCCACCAGCTTTGGGACTACACGAACAGATACGCAGTATTTT
.,.,TRBV6-4,TRBJ1-2,15,CASSLFQEANYGYTF,TGTGCCAGCAGTTTATTTCAGGAAGCTAACTATGGCTACACCTTC
.,TRBD2,TRBV4-1,TRBJ2-7,18,CASSQVVLAGGQSYEQYF,TGCGCCAGCAGCCAAGTCGTACTAGCGGGAGGGCAATCCTACGAGCAGTACTTC
many,.,TRBV6-1,TRBJ2-7,14,CASSEEGARNEQYF,TGTGCCAGCAGTGAAGAAGGGGCGAGGAACGAGCAGTACTTC
many,TRBD2,TRBV20-1,TRBJ2-5,17,CSARDRPGLAGAETQYF,TGCAGTGCTAGAGACAGGCCGGGACTAGCGGGAGCAGAGACCCAGTACTTC
many,.,TRBV20-1,TRBJ1-5,13,CSALYYSNQPQHF,TGCAGTGCTCTGTACTATAGCAATCAGCCCCAGCATTTT
many,TRBD2,TRBV6-1,TRBJ2-5,14,CASSTGLGGETQYF,TGTGCCAGCAGTACGGGACTAGGGGGAGAGACCCAGTACTTC
.,.,TRBV18,TRBJ1-4,15,CASSQNRVANKKLFF,TGTGCCAGCTCACAGAACAGGGTGGCTAATAAAAAACTGTTTTTT
.,.,TRBV7-3,TRBJ2-2,16,CASSLVTIPNTGELFF,TGTGCCAGCAGCTTAGTCACCATCCCCAACACAGGGGAGCTGTTTTTT
many,TRBD2,TRBV7-7,TRBJ2-3,16,CASSPGLAKSTDTQYF,TGTGCCAGCAGCCCGGGACTAGCGAAAAGCACAGATACGCAGTATTTT
many,.,TRBV29-1,TRBJ1-2,10,CSVDGEGYTF,TGCAGCGTTGACGGGGAAGGCTACACCTTC
.,.,TRBV12-3/TRBV12-4,TRBJ1-1,14,CASKYQGINTEAFF,TGTGCCAGCAAATATCAGGGAATAAACACTGAAGCTTTCTTT
.,.,TRBV19,TRBJ1-5,15,CASRPSGQINQPQHF,TGTGCCAGTAGGCCGTCCGGACAGATCAATCAGCCCCAGCATTTT
many,TRBD1,TRBV19,TRBJ1-5,16,CASSIPGQGSNQPQHF,TGTGCCAGTAGTATACCGGGACAGGGTAGCAATCAGCCCCAGCATTTT
many,TRBD2,TRBV20-1,TRBJ2-3,16,CSARDSSGSRTDTQYF,TGCAGTGCTAGAGATTCGAGCGGGAGTCGAACAGATACGCAGTATTTT
many,.,TRBV2,TRBJ1-1,13,CASTKTDSTEAFF,TGTGCCAGCACCAAGACAGACTCCACTGAAGCTTTCTTT
many,.,TRBV6-2/TRBV6-3,TRBJ2-1,16,CASSYRRHQEYNEQFF,TGTGCCAGCAGTTACCGCAGGCACCAGGAATACAATGAGCAGTTCTTC
many,.,TRBV6-6,TRBJ2-7,16,CASSYSTSGVTYEQYF,TGTGCCAGCAGTTACTCTACAAGCGGAGTGACCTACGAGCAGTACTTC
.,.,TRBV11-1,TRBJ2-5,14,CASTPTGPIETQYF,TGTGCCAGCACACCAACAGGGCCAATAGAGACCCAGTACTTC
many,.,TRBV5-1,TRBJ2-3,14,CASSLGGHTDTQYF,TGCGCCAGCAGCTTGGGAGGCCATACCGATACGCAGTATTTT